The TCR beta chain described here comes from a study of blood T cell repertoires in COVID-19. Study as a whole: Some COVID-19 samples were acute and others convalescent; all came from the United States, Italy and Spain. Nucleic acid was either cDNA or gDNA, and it came from T cells, B-cell-depleted T cells, or PBMCs.

Authors' analysis steps: Quantification of nucleated cells was approximated via reference gene primer amplification. The repertoire was sequenced with immunoSEQ multiplex PCR; TCRdb's copy has only in-frame clones and lacks some. That table gives V, J and clone size, and the DNA gave D and trimming. The sample has some 160,000 clones; roughly 85% are singletons. J lost 1 base, V lost 5 bases, and 6 bases had no gene match. CDR3 length: 16 residues. The V gene's germline CDR1 is LNHDA and CDR2 SQIVND (reference sequence). The chain employs TRBV19 and TRBJ1-5; 9 positions match TRBD1. The sample was peripheral blood. This sequence was found in a woman of 80 years or more with acute or convalescent COVID-19. The CDR3 sequence: CASSPSDRGSNQPQHF. The CDR3 DNA sequence: TGTGCCAGTAGTCCCTCGGACAGGGGAAGCAATCAGCCCCAGCATTTT.